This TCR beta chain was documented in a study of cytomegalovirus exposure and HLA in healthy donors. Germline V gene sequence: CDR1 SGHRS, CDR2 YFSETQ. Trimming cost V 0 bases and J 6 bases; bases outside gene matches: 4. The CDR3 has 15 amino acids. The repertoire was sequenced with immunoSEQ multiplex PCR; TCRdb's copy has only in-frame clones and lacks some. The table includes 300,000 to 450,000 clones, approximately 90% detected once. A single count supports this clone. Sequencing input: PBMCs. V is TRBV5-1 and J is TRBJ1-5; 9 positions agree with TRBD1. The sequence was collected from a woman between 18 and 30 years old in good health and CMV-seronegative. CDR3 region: CASSLEGQGSQPQHF. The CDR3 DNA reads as TGCGCCAGCAGCTTGGAGGGACAGGGTTCTCAGCCCCAGCATTTT. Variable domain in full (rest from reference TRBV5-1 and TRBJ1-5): KAGVTQTPRYLIKTRGQQVTLSCSPISGHRSVSWYQQTPGQGLQFLFEYFSETQRNKGNFPGRFSGRQFSNSRSEMNVSTLELGDSALYLCASSLEGQGSQPQHFGDGTRLSIL.